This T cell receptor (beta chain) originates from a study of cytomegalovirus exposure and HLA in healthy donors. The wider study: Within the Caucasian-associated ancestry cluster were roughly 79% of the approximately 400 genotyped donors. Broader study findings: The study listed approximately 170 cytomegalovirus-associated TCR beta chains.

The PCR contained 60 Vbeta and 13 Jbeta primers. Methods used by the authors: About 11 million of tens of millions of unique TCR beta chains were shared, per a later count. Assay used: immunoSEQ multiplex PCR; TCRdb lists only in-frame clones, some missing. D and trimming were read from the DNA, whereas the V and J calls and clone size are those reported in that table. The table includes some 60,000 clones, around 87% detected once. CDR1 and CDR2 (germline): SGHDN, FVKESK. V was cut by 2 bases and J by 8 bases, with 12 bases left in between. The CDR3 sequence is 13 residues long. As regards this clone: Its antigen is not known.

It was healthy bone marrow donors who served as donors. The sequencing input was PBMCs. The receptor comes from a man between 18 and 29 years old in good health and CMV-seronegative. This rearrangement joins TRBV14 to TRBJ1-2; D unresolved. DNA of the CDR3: TGTGCCAGCAGCCAATTGCCTCTGGGCGGCTACACCTTC. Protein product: CASSQLPLGGYTF. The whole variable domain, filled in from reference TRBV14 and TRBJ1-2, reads EAGVTQFPSHSVIEKGQTVTLRCDPISGHDNLYWYRRVMGKEIKFLLHFVKESKQDESGMPNNRFLAERTGGTYSTLKVQPAELEDSGVYFCASSQLPLGGYTFGSGTRLTVV.